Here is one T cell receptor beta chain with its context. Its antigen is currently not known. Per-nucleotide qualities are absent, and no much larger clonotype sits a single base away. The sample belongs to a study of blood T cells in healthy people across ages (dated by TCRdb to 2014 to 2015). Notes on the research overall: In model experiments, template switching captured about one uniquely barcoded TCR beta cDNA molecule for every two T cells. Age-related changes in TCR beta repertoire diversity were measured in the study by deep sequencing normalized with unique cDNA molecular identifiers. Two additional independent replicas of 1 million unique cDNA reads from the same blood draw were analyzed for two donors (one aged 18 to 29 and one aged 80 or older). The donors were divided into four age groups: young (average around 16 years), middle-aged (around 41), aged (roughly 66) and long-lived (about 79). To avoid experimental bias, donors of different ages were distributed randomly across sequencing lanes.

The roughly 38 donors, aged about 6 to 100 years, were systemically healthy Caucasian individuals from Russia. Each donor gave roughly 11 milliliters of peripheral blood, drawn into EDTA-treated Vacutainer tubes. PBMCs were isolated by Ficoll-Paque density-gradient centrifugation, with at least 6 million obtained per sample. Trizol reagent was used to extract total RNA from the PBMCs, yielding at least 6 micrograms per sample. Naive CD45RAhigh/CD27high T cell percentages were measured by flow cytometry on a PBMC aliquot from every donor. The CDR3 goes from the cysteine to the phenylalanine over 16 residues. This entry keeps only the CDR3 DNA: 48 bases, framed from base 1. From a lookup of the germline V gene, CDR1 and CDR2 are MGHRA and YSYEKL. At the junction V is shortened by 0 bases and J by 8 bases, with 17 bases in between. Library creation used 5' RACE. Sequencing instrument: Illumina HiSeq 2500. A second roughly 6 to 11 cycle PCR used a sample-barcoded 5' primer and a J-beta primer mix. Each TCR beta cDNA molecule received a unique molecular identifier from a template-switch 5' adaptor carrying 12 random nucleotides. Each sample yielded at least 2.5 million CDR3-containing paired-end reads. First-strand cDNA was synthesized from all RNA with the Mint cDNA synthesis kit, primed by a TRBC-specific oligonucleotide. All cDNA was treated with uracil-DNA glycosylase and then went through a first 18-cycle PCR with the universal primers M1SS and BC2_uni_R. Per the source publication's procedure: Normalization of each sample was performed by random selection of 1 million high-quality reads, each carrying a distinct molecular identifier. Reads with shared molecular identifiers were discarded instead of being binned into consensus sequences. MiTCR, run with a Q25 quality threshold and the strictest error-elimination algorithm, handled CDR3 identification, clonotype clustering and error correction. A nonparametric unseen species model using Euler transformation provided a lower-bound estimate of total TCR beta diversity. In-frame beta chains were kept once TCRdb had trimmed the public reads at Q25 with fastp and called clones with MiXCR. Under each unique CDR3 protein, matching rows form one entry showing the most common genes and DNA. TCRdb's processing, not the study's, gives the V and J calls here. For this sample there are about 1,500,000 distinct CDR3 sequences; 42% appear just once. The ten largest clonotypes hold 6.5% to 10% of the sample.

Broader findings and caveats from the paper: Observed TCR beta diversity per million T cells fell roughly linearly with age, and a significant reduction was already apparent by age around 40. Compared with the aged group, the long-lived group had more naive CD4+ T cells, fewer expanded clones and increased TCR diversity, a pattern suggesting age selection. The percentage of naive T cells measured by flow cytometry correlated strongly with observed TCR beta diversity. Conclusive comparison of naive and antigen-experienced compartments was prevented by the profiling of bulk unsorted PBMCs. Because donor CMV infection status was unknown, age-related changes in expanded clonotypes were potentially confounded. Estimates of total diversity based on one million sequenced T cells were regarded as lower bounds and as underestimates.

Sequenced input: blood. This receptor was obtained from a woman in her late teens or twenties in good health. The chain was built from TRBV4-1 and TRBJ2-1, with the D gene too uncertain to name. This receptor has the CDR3 CASSQDPRSLRHEQFF. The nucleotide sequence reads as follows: TGCGCCAGCAGCCAAGATCCTCGAAGTTTACGGCATGAGCAGTTCTTC.